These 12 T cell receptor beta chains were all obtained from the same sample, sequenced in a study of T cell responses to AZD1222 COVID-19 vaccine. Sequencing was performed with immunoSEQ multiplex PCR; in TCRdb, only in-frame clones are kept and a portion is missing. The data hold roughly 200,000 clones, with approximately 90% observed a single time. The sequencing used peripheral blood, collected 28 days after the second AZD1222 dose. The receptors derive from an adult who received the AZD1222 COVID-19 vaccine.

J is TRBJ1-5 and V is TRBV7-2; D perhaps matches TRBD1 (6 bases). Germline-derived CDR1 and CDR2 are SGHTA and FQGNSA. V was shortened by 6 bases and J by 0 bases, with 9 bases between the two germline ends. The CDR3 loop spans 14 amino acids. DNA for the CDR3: TGTGCCAGCAGTCTGGACAGTAGCAATCAGCCCCAGCATTTT. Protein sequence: CASSLDSSNQPQHF.

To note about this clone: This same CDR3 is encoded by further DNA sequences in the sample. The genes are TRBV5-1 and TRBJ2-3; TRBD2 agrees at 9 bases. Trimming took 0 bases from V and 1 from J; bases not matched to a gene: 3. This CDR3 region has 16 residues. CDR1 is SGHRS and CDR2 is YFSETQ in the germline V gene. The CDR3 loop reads CASSLVAGGGTDTQYF. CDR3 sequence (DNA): TGCGCCAGCAGCTTGGTGGCGGGGGGGGGCACAGATACGCAGTATTTT.

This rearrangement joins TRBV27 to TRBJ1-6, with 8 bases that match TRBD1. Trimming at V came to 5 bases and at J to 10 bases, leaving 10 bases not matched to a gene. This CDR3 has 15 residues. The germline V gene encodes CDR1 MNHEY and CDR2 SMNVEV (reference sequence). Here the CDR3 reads CASSIGQGPISPLHF. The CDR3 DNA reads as TGTGCCAGCAGTATAGGACAGGGCCCTATCTCACCCCTCCACTTT.

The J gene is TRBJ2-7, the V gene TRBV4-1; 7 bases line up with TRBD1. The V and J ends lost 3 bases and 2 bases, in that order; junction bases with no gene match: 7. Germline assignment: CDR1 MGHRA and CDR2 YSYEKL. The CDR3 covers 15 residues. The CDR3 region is CASSHGTVFPYEQYF. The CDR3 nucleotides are TGCGCCAGCAGCCACGGGACAGTCTTTCCCTACGAGCAGTACTTC.

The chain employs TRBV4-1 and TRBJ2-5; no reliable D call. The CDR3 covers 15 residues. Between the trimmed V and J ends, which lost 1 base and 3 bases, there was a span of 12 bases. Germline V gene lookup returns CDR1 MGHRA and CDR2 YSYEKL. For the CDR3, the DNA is TGCGCCAGCAGCCAAGGTGCTGCGGTAGAAGAGACCCAGTACTTC. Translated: CASSQGAAVEETQYF.

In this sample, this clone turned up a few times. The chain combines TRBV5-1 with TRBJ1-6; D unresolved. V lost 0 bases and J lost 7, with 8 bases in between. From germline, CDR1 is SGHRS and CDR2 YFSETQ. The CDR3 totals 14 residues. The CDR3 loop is CASSLVRGNSPLHF. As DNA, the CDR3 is TGCGCCAGCAGCTTGGTACGGGGAAATTCACCCCTCCACTTT.

For the CDR3, the DNA is TGCGCCAGCAGTGAGTCAAGGAGCTCCTACGAGCAGTACTTC. As protein: CASSESRSSYEQYF. The J gene is TRBJ2-7, the V gene TRBV10-1; D is unresolved. From germline, CDR1 is WNHNN and CDR2 SYGVQD (reference sequence). The CDR3 is 14 residues long. V gave up 0 bases and J gave up 0 bases, with 6 bases separating them.

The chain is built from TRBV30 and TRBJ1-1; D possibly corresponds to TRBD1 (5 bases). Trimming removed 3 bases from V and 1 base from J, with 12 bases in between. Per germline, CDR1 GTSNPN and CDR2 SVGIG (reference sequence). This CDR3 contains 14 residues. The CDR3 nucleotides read TGTGCCTGGAGCGCCGGGCAGGGGAACACTGAAGCTTTCTTT. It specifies CAWSAGQGNTEAFF.

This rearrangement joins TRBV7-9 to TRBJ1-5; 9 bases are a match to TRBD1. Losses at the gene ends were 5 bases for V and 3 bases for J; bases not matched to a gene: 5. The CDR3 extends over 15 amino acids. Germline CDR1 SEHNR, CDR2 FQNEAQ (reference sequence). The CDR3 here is CASSPGTGNNQPQHF. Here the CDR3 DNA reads TGTGCCAGCAGCCCCGGGACAGGGAACAATCAGCCCCAGCATTTT.

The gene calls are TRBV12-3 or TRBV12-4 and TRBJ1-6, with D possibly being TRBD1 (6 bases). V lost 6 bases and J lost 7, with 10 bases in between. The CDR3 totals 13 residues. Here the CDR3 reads CASRSTGNSPLHF. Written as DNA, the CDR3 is TGTGCCAGCAGGTCAACAGGGAATTCACCCCTCCACTTT.

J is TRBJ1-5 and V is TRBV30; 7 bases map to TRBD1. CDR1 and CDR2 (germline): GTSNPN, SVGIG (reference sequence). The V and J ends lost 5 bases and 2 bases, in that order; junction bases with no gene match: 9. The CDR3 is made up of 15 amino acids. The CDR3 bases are TGTGCCTGGGGTACAGGGGCGGGGGGCAATCAGCCCCAGCATTTT. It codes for CAWGTGAGGNQPQHF.

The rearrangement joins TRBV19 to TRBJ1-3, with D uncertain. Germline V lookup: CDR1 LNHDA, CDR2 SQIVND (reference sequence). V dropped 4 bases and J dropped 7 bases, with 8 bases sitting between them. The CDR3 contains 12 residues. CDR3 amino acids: CASSTYHNTIYF. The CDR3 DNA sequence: TGTGCCAGTAGTACCTACCACAACACCATATATTTT.